Listed here are 5 T cell receptor beta chains from one sample, sequenced in a study of CD8 T cells in Susac syndrome. An input of roughly 0.45 to 1 ug of RNA was subjected to reverse transcription using random hexamers. Via MiXCR, TCRdb re-called the immunoSEQ multiplex PCR reads, giving one row per CDR3 protein. This table has hundreds of thousands of distinct CDR3 sequences, almost 97% appearing once. Sequencing used CD4+ T cells from PBMCs. These receptors were taken from a human donor with Susac syndrome.

The chain joins TRBV7-8 to TRBJ2-1; D not certain. Trimming left V 6 bases short and J 2 bases short, with 11 bases between. This CDR3 region has 14 residues. Germline V lookup: CDR1 SGHVS, CDR2 FQNEAQ. The CDR3 sequence is CASRHRFTYNEQFF. The CDR3 DNA follows: TGTGCCAGCAGACACAGATTTACCTACAATGAGCAGTTCTTC.

V is TRBV19 and J is TRBJ2-3, with D possibly matching TRBD1 (5 bases). Germline loops: CDR1 LNHDA, CDR2 SQIVND (reference sequence). The CDR3 runs 16 residues. V was shortened by 7 bases and J by 1 base, with 18 bases between the two germline ends. The chain's CDR3 is CASNDPPGPGTDTQYF. The CDR3, as DNA: TGTGCCAGTAACGACCCCCCAGGGCCAGGCACAGATACGCAGTATTTT.

This chain joins TRBV29-1 and TRBJ1-5; D is unclear. The CDR3 consists of 13 residues. Germline lookup yields CDR1 SQVTM and CDR2 ANQGSEA. Deletions cut 4 bases from V and 3 bases from J, with 10 bases between. The CDR3 loop is CSVVETHNQPQHF. The CDR3 DNA follows: TGCAGCGTTGTGGAGACTCACAATCAGCCCCAGCATTTT.

This clonotype was found a few times. The J gene is TRBJ2-3, the V gene TRBV18; D gene unclear. The CDR3 runs 12 residues. Germline assignment: CDR1 KGHSH and CDR2 LQKENI. V lost 2 bases and J 4 bases, leaving 4 bases between the germline ends. Here the CDR3 reads CASSPSADTQYF. The CDR3 DNA reads as TGTGCCAGCTCACCATCTGCAGATACGCAGTATTTT.

V is TRBV18 and J is TRBJ1-1; D ambiguous. Trimming removed 5 bases at V and 5 bases at J, with 12 bases between. Germline V gene data show CDR1 as KGHSH and CDR2 as LQKENI. The CDR3 length is 13 residues. CDR3 DNA: TGTGCCAGCTCAATGGACCTTCGGACTGAAGCTTTCTTT. Its protein is CASSMDLRTEAFF.